The clone carrying this T cell receptor beta chain was seen a few times. What it recognizes is unknown. An end of the junction differs from the germline gene, which may be a read error. The entry originates in a study of regulatory T cells in long-lasting Graves disease. Both iRepertoire HTBI primers and Arm-PCR of CDR3 regions were used to build the TCR beta libraries. TCRdb re-derived calls from the multiplex PCR reads in MiXCR, one entry per CDR3 protein. The data hold hundreds of thousands of distinct CDR3 sequences, with 16% observed a single time. Overall study results and limits: There was favoring of TRBV28, TRBJ1-2 and TRBJ2-5 in persistent disease.

The CDR3 runs 12 residues. Germline values: CDR1 SEHNR, CDR2 FQNEAQ (reference sequence). The time point is: newly diagnosed GD, antithyroid drugs for less than 3 months. From PBMCs, RNA was extracted and then used to make the TCR library. This sample was shared with a second study, whose subject was T cells in Graves' hyperthyroidism and ophthalmopathy.

Source: peripheral blood mononuclear cells (PBMCs), taken at new diagnosis, from a patient treated with antithyroid drugs. The chain joins TRBV7-9 to TRBJ1-1, with D possibly TRBD1 on 6 matching bases. The clonotype comes from a woman aged 35-65 years with Graves disease. The CDR3: CASSVADREAFF. The CDR3 DNA follows: TGTGCCAGCAGCGTAGCGGACAGAGAAGCTTTCTTT.